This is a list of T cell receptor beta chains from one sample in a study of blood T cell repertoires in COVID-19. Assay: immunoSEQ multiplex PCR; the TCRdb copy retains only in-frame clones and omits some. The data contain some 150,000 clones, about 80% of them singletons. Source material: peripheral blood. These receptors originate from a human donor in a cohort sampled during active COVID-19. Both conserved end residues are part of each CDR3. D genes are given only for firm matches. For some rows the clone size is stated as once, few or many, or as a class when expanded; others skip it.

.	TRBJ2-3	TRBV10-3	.	CAISEDATLRRTDTQYF	TGTGCCATCAGTGAGGATGCGACACTTCGACGCACAGATACGCAGTATTTT
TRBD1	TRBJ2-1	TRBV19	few	CASRRPGQTYNEQFF	TGTGCCAGTAGACGTCCGGGACAGACCTACAATGAGCAGTTCTTC
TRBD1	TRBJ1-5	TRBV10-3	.	CAISGGRQGDQPQHF	TGTGCCATCAGTGGTGGACGACAGGGGGATCAGCCCCAGCATTTT
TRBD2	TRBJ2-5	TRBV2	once	CAGRTSAAGTQYF	TGTGCCGGAAGGACTAGCGCCGCGGGGACCCAGTACTTC
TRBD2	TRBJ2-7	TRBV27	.	CASSFERGSSYEQYF	TGTGCCAGCAGTTTTGAGCGGGGAAGCTCCTACGAGCAGTACTTC
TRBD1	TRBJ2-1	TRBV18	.	CASSKRTGKDEQFF	TGTGCCAGCTCAAAAAGGACAGGGAAGGATGAGCAGTTCTTC
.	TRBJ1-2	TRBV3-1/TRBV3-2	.	CASSRQSPGSFYGYTF	TGTGCCAGCAGCCGTCAATCCCCGGGGTCCTTCTATGGCTACACCTTC
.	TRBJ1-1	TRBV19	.	CASSIGSRNTEAFF	TGTGCCAGTAGTATTGGTAGCCGGAACACTGAAGCTTTCTTT
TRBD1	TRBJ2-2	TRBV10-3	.	CAISGQGANGGGELFF	TGTGCCATCAGTGGACAGGGGGCAAACGGGGGCGGGGAGCTGTTTTTT
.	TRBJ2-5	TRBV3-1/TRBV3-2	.	CASSQKVGVGETQYF	TGTGCCAGCAGCCAGAAGGTAGGGGTTGGAGAGACCCAGTACTTC
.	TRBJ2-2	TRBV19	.	CASSIGGGPNTGELFF	TGTGCCAGTAGTATTGGGGGGGGCCCGAACACCGGGGAGCTGTTTTTT
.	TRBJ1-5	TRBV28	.	CASSLFTGGAGNQPQHF	TGTGCCAGCAGTTTATTCACGGGGGGTGCGGGCAATCAGCCCCAGCATTTT
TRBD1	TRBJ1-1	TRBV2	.	CASSEWSGGNTEAFF	TGTGCCAGCAGTGAATGGTCAGGGGGGAACACTGAAGCTTTCTTT
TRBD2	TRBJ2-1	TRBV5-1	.	CASRPGGGLAGGHEQFF	TGCGCCAGCAGGCCCGGAGGTGGGCTAGCGGGGGGTCATGAGCAGTTCTTC
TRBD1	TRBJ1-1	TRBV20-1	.	CSASRTGGQRTEAFF	TGCAGTGCTAGTCGCACAGGGGGACAGCGGACTGAAGCTTTCTTT
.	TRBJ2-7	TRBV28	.	CASSYQGQAGEQYF	TGTGCCAGCAGTTATCAAGGCCAGGCAGGCGAGCAGTACTTC
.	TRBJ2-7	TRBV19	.	CASSTQALQSEQYF	TGTGCCAGTAGTACCCAAGCTCTTCAATCCGAGCAGTACTTC
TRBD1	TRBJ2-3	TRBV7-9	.	CASRETGATTDTQYF	TGTGCCAGCAGGGAGACAGGGGCAACTACAGATACGCAGTATTTT
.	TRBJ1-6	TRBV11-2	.	CASSRRGTGNSPLHF	TGTGCCAGCAGCCGTAGGGGTACCGGCAATTCACCCCTCCACTTT
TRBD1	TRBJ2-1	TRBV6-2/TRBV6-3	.	CASSYTGTGQFF	TGTGCCAGCAGTTACACCGGGACAGGGCAGTTCTTC
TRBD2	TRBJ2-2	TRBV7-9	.	CASSLPGGDTGELFF	TGTGCCAGCAGCTTACCCGGGGGGGACACCGGGGAGCTGTTTTTT
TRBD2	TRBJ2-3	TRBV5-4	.	CASSLAGGGGADTQYF	TGTGCCAGCAGCTTGGCCGGAGGCGGGGGGGCGGATACGCAGTATTTT
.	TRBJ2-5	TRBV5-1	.	CASSPSLTEETQYF	TGCGCCAGCAGCCCATCCTTGACAGAAGAGACCCAGTACTTC